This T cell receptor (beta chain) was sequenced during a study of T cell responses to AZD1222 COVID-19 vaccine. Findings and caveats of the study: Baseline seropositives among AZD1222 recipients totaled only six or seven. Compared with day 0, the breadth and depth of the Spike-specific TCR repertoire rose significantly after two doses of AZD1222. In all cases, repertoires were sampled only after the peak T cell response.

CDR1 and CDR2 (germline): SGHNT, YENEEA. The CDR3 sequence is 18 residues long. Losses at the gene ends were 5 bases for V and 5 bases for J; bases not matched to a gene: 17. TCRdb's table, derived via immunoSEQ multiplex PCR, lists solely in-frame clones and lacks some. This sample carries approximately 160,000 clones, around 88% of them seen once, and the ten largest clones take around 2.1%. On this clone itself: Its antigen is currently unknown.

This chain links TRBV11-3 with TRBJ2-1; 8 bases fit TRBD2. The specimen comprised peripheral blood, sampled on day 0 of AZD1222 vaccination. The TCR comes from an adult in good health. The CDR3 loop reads CASSPAGGLAAIHNEQFF. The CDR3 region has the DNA TGTGCCAGCAGCCCCGCGGGGGGCCTAGCGGCGATCCACAATGAGCAGTTCTTC.